The T cell receptor beta chain under discussion was sequenced for a study of shared T cell receptors in the human thymus. Generated by immunoSEQ multiplex PCR, the TCRdb table keeps only in-frame clones and is missing some. Found here are roughly 410,000 clones, 85% to 95% of them singletons; the top ten hold around 0.019%. This clone was seen a single time. The CDR3 has 16 amino acids. After removal of 0 bases from V and 4 bases from J, the junction contained 4 bases not matched to a gene. CDR1 is SEHNR and CDR2 is FQNEAQ in the germline V gene (reference sequence). The source material was thymocytes. The chain links TRBV7-9 to TRBJ1-2, with 11 bases that match TRBD1. This clonotype originated in a human donor. CDR3: CASSLAVGQGGYGYTF. The CDR3 DNA sequence: TGTGCCAGCAGCTTAGCGGTGGGACAGGGGGGCTATGGCTACACCTTC.